Listed below are T cell receptor beta chains from one sample, sequenced in a study of shared clonotypes between healthy human individuals. Libraries were prepared by immunoSEQ multiplex PCR; TCRdb keeps only in-frame clonotypes and omits some of them. Among under 2,500,000 clones listed, approximately 96% were seen once. The sample was naive CD4+ T cells sorted from blood. These receptors were collected from a man between 18 and 35 years old in good health. Both conserved end residues are part of each CDR3. The order of the fields is clone size, J gene, D gene, V gene, CDR3 DNA, CDR3 protein. D genes are given only for firm matches. Clone size, where shown, is once, few, many, or a class for clones that have expanded.

size: NA; J: TRBJ2-7; D: TRBD1; V: TRBV7-9; DNA: TGTGCCAGCAGCCCGCGACAGGGCCAGAGCTCCTACGAGCAGTACTTC; CDR3: CASSPRQGQSSYEQYF
size: NA; J: TRBJ1-5; D: TRBD1; V: TRBV6-5; DNA: TGTGCCAGCAGTTCACCGACAGGGGTCCAGCATTTT; CDR3: CASSSPTGVQHF
size: NA; J: TRBJ1-1; D: NA; V: TRBV5-4; DNA: TGTGCCAGCAGCTTGGGGGGGACGAACACTGAAGCTTTCTTT; CDR3: CASSLGGTNTEAFF
size: NA; J: TRBJ1-6; D: NA; V: TRBV4-3; DNA: TGCGCCAGCAGCCAAGAACGGGGGAGCTCCTATAATTCACCCCTCCACTTT; CDR3: CASSQERGSSYNSPLHF
size: NA; J: TRBJ1-5; D: TRBD1; V: TRBV18; DNA: TGTGCCAGCTCACTGGGCCTACAGGGGAATCAGCCCCAGCATTTT; CDR3: CASSLGLQGNQPQHF
size: NA; J: TRBJ1-4; D: NA; V: TRBV6-5; DNA: TGTGCCAGCAGTTACTCGCCAGGGAACGAAAAACTGTTTTTT; CDR3: CASSYSPGNEKLFF
size: NA; J: TRBJ2-5; D: TRBD1; V: TRBV6-6; DNA: TGTGCCAGCAGACGACAGGGGTACCAAGAGACCCAGTACTTC; CDR3: CASRRQGYQETQYF
size: NA; J: TRBJ2-7; D: NA; V: TRBV2; DNA: TGTGCCAGCAGAGATAACGGGGAGGAGCAGTACTTC; CDR3: CASRDNGEEQYF
size: NA; J: TRBJ2-7; D: TRBD1; V: TRBV6-6; DNA: TGTGCCAGCAGTGACACCGGGACAGGGGCCTACGAGCAGTACTTC; CDR3: CASSDTGTGAYEQYF
size: NA; J: TRBJ1-1; D: NA; V: TRBV6-6; DNA: TGTGCCAGCAGTGACGGGGGGAACACTGAAGCTTTCTTT; CDR3: CASSDGGNTEAFF
size: NA; J: TRBJ2-1; D: NA; V: TRBV7-9; DNA: TGTGCCAGCAGCTCGCTAACCGGGACCTTATTTACCACCTACAATGAGCAGTTCTTC; CDR3: CASSSLTGTLFTTYNEQFF
size: NA; J: TRBJ1-4; D: TRBD1; V: TRBV5-1; DNA: TGCGCCAGCAGCGTTCCGACAGGGGCCACTGAAAAACTGTTTTTT; CDR3: CASSVPTGATEKLFF
size: NA; J: TRBJ1-4; D: NA; V: TRBV18; DNA: TGTGCCAGCTCACCAGATCGAAATGAAAAACTGTTTTTT; CDR3: CASSPDRNEKLFF
size: NA; J: TRBJ2-7; D: TRBD2; V: TRBV5-1; DNA: TGCGCCAGCAGCTTGCGGGGGGGACCCTACGAGCAGTACTTC; CDR3: CASSLRGGPYEQYF
size: once; J: TRBJ2-5; D: TRBD1; V: TRBV28; DNA: TGTGCCAGCAGACACAGGGGGCAGGAGACCCAGTACTTC; CDR3: CASRHRGQETQYF
size: NA; J: TRBJ2-7; D: NA; V: TRBV27; DNA: TGTGCCAGCAGTAACGGTAACTCCTACGAGCAGTACTTC; CDR3: CASSNGNSYEQYF
size: NA; J: TRBJ2-7; D: NA; V: TRBV18; DNA: TGTGCCAGCTCACCACCGGGGGGTAGGGTGCCCTACGAGCAGTACTTC; CDR3: CASSPPGGRVPYEQYF
size: NA; J: TRBJ1-3; D: TRBD1; V: TRBV10-3; DNA: TGTGCCATCACGGTAGGGACAGACGTAAACACCATATATTTT; CDR3: CAITVGTDVNTIYF
size: NA; J: TRBJ2-5; D: TRBD1; V: TRBV6-6; DNA: TGTGCCAGCAGCCCAGGACAGGTACTTGGACGAGAGACCCAGTACTTC; CDR3: CASSPGQVLGRETQYF
size: NA; J: TRBJ2-3; D: NA; V: TRBV9; DNA: TGTGCCAGCAGCCCTACGGGGAGCACAGATACGCAGTATTTT; CDR3: CASSPTGSTDTQYF
size: NA; J: TRBJ1-3; D: NA; V: TRBV5-6; DNA: TGTGCCAGCAGCGAGCGTCTCCTGGGGACTGGAAACACCATATATTTT; CDR3: CASSERLLGTGNTIYF
size: NA; J: TRBJ1-3; D: NA; V: TRBV27; DNA: TGTGCCAGCAGTTTATCCCCGGGAAACACCATATATTTT; CDR3: CASSLSPGNTIYF
size: NA; J: TRBJ2-2; D: NA; V: TRBV12-5; DNA: TGTGCTAGTGGTTCCGACCAATGGGATTCTACCGGGGAGCTGTTTTTT; CDR3: CASGSDQWDSTGELFF
size: NA; J: TRBJ1-6; D: NA; V: TRBV6-5; DNA: TGTGCCAGCAGTTACCCTCGGGGTGGGGAAAATTCACCCCTCCACTTT; CDR3: CASSYPRGGENSPLHF
size: NA; J: TRBJ1-1; D: NA; V: TRBV19; DNA: TGTGCCAGTAGTCAGACAGACCTGGGGAACACTGAAGCTTTCTTT; CDR3: CASSQTDLGNTEAFF
size: NA; J: TRBJ1-5; D: NA; V: TRBV7-6; DNA: TGTGCCAGCAGCCCGAGGGCGGACCAGCCCCAGCATTTT; CDR3: CASSPRADQPQHF
size: once; J: TRBJ2-3; D: NA; V: TRBV6-4; DNA: TGTGCCAGCAGTGACTCGCCCACCCGTTCAGATACGCAGTATTTT; CDR3: CASSDSPTRSDTQYF
size: NA; J: TRBJ2-7; D: TRBD1; V: TRBV6-1; DNA: TGTGCCAGCAGTCGCGCCGGGACAGCCTCTTGGGAGCAGTACTTC; CDR3: CASSRAGTASWEQYF
size: NA; J: TRBJ1-3; D: NA; V: TRBV19; DNA: TGTGCCAGCACTGGGGGGGACTCTGGAAACACCATATATTTT; CDR3: CASTGGDSGNTIYF